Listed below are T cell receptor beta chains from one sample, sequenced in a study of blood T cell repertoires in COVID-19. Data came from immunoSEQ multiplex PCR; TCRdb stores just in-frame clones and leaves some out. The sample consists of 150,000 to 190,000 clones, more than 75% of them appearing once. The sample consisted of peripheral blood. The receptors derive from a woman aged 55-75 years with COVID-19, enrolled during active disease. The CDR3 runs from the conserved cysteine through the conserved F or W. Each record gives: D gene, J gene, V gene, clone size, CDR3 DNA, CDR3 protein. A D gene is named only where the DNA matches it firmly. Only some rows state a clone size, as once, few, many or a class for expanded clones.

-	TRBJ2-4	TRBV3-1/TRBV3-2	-	TGTGCCAGCAGCCAAGAGCGAAACATTCAGTACTTC	CASSQERNIQYF
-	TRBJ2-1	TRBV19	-	TGTGCCACCTTGGACTGGGCCTACAATGAGCAGTTCTTC	CATLDWAYNEQFF
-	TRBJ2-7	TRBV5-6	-	TGTGCCAGCAGTTCGCAACAGGGATACGAGCAGTACTTC	CASSSQQGYEQYF
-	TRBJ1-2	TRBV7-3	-	TGTGCCAGCAGCTTAAGTGGCAGGGCGTCTTATGGCTACACCTTC	CASSLSGRASYGYTF
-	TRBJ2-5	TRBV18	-	TGTGCCAGCTCACCCGGGACACCGACTCAAGAGACCCAGTACTTC	CASSPGTPTQETQYF
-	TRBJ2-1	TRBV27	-	TGTGCCAGCAGTCCCAGCGAGAGCTCCTACAATGAGCAGTTCTTC	CASSPSESSYNEQFF
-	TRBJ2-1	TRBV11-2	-	TGTGCCAGCAGCTTAACAGGTGAAGGCAAGCAGTTCTTC	CASSLTGEGKQFF
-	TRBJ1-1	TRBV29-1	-	TGCAGCGTTGAACGGGGGGGAAACACTGAAGCTTTCTTT	CSVERGGNTEAFF
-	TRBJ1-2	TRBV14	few	TGTGCCAGCAGCCACACACAGGCAGCTGGCTACACCTTC	CASSHTQAAGYTF
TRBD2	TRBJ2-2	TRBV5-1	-	TGCGCCAGCAGCGTGAATAGCGGGGGCCCACCGAACACCGGGGAGCTGTTTTTT	CASSVNSGGPPNTGELFF
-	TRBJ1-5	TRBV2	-	TGTGCCAGCAGGCGGGGGGACGAGGAGCCCCAGCATTTT	CASRRGDEEPQHF
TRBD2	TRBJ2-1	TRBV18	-	TGTGCCAGCTCACTAAAAGGGACTAGCGGGAGTAAGAATGAGCAGTTCTTC	CASSLKGTSGSKNEQFF
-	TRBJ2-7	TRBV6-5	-	TGTGCCAGCTGGAGGGGGGGCCACGAGCAGTACTTC	CASWRGGHEQYF
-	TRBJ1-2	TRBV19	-	TGTGCCAGTAGGACAGTAGGGGGGGCGCGCGGCTACACCTTC	CASRTVGGARGYTF
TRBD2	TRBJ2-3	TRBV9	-	TGTGCCAGCAGCCGCTCAGCGGGAGTTTCAGATACGCAGTATTTT	CASSRSAGVSDTQYF
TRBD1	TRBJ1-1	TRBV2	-	TGTGCCAGCACCAGGACAGGGCCGAACACTGAAGCTTTCTTT	CASTRTGPNTEAFF
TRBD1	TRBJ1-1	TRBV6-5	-	TGTGCCAGCGCCCGACAGGGGCGAGGCACTGAAGCTTTCTTT	CASARQGRGTEAFF
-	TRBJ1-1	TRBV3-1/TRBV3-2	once	TGTGCCAGCAGCCAAGGCCGCGACAGGACGAACACTGAAGCTTTCTTT	CASSQGRDRTNTEAFF
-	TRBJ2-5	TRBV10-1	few	TGCGCCAGCAGTGGACTGGTGGGTGAGACCCAGTACTTC	CASSGLVGETQYF
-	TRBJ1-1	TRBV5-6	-	TGTGCCAGCAGCATACGACAGGAGAGGACTGAAGCTTTCTTT	CASSIRQERTEAFF
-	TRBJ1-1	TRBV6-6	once	TGTGCCAGCAACGACGGGTACACTGAAGCTTTCTTT	CASNDGYTEAFF
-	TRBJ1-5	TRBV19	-	TGTGCCAGTAAACGCCAGGGGCAGTTCAGCAATCAGCCCCAGCATTTT	CASKRQGQFSNQPQHF
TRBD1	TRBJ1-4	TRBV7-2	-	TGTGCCAGCAGCATAAGCGGGACAGGGAATGAAAAACTGTTTTTT	CASSISGTGNEKLFF
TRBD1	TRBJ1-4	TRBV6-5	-	TGTGCCAGCAGGTTACAGGGGCAGAATGAAAAACTGTTTTTT	CASRLQGQNEKLFF
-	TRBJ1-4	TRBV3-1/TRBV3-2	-	TGTGCCAGCAGCCCCCGAGGGTATGAAAAACTGTTTTTT	CASSPRGYEKLFF
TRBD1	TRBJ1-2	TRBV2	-	TGTGCCAGCAGTCTACAGGGGACCATTTATGGCTACACCTTC	CASSLQGTIYGYTF
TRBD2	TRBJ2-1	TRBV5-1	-	TGCGCCAGCAGCTCGGGGCGGGGGGCCCAATACAATGAGCAGTTCTTC	CASSSGRGAQYNEQFF
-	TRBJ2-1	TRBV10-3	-	TGTGCCATCAGTGAGTCGACTCGAAAGGATGAGCAGTTCTTC	CAISESTRKDEQFF
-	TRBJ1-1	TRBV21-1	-	TGTGCCAGCAGCATGCCTAGGGGATTCGGGGACAGCGAAAACGGGGACACTGAAGCTTTCTTT	CASSMPRGFGDSENGDTEAFF
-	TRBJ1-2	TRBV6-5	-	TGTGCCAGCAGTTCTTCTTGGCTCTATGGCTACACCTTC	CASSSSWLYGYTF
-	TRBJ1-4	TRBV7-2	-	TGTGCCAGTCGCGCTGGGACTGATGAAAAACTGTTTTTT	CASRAGTDEKLFF
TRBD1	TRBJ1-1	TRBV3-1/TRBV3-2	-	TGTGCCAGCAGCCGACAGGGGTTGAACACTGAAGCTTTCTTT	CASSRQGLNTEAFF
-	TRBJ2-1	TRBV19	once	TGTGCCAGTAGTAAGGCGGGGAGAGCCGCCCCTCCACCTTACAATGAGCAGTTCTTC	CASSKAGRAAPPPYNEQFF
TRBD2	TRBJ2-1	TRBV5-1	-	TGCGCCAGCAGCTTGGACTGGGGGGGCAATGAGCAGTTCTTC	CASSLDWGGNEQFF
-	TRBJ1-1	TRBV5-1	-	TGCGCCAGCAGCTTGGATGTAGGACTAACGGTCGGGAACACTGAAGCTTTCTTT	CASSLDVGLTVGNTEAFF
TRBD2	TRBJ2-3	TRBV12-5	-	TGTGCTAGTGGTTTGGGGGGAGGACTAGCGGGAGATACGCAGTATTTT	CASGLGGGLAGDTQYF
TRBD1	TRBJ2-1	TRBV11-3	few	TGTGCCAGCAGCTTAGGCAGGGGGTTTATGGGTGAGCAGTTCTTC	CASSLGRGFMGEQFF
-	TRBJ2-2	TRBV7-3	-	TGTGCCAGCAGCTCCCTTAACACCGGGGAGCTGTTTTTT	CASSSLNTGELFF
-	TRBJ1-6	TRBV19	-	TGTGCCAGTAGTCAATCCGGCAGGGGTCCCTATTCACCCCTCCACTTT	CASSQSGRGPYSPLHF
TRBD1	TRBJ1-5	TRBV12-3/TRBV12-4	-	TGTGCCAGCAGGCAACAGGGGAATCAGCCCCAGCATTTT	CASRQQGNQPQHF
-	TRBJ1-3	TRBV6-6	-	TGTGCCAGCATCACGGCAGCCTCGGGGGGATACACCATATATTTT	CASITAASGGYTIYF
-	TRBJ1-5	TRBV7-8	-	TGTGCCAGCAGCTTAGCGGAAGCGCAGCCCCAGCATTTT	CASSLAEAQPQHF
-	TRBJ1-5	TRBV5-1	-	TGCGCCAGCAGCTTAGCGGGGGCTTCGGAACCCCAGCATTTT	CASSLAGASEPQHF
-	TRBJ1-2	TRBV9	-	TGTGCCAGCAGCGTAGGAGGGGAGGATGGCTACACCTTC	CASSVGGEDGYTF
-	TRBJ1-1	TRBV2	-	TGTGCCAGCAGGGTGAAGGGGGAAGCTTTCTTT	CASRVKGEAFF
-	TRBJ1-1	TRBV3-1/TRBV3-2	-	TGTGCCAGCAGCCAAGGGCATGAAGCTTTCTTT	CASSQGHEAFF
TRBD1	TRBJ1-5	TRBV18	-	TGTGCCAGCTCACCACTACCGCAGGGGGGACAGCCCCAGCATTTT	CASSPLPQGGQPQHF
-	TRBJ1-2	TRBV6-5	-	TGTGCCAGCAGACGCGGACAGAACTATGGCTACACCTTC	CASRRGQNYGYTF
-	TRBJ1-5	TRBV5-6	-	TGTGCCAGCAGCTATACCCTCGGGGTGGGCAATCAGCCCCAGCATTTT	CASSYTLGVGNQPQHF